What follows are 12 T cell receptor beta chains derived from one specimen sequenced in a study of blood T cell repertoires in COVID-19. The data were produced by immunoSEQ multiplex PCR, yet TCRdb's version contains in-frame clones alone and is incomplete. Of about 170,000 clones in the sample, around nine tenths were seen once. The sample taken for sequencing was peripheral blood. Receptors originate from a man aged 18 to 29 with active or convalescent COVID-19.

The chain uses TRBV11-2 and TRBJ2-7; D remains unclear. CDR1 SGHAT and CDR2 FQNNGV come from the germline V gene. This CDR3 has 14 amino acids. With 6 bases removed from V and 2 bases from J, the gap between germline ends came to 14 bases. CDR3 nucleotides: TGTGCCAGCAGTCATACTACGCCCACCTACGAGCAGTACTTC. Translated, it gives CASSHTTPTYEQYF. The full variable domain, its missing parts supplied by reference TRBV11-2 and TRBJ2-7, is EAGVAQSPRYKIIEKRQSVAFWCNPISGHATLYWYQQILGQGPKLLIQFQNNGVVDDSQLPKDRFSAERLKGVDSTLKIQPAKLEDSAVYLCASSHTTPTYEQYFGPGTRLTVT.

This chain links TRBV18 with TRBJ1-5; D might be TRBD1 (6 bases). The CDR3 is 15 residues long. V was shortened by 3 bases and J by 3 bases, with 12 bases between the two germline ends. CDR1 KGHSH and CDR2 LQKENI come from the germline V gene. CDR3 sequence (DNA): TGTGCCAGCTCACCCGGCCAGGGACACAATCAGCCCCAGCATTTT. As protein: CASSPGQGHNQPQHF.

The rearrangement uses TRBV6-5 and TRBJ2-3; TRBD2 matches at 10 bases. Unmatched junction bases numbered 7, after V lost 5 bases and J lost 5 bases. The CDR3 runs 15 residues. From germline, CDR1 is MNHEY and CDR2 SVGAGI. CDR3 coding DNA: TGTGCCAGCAGTCCTCTAGCGGGAGTAGGAGATACGCAGTATTTT. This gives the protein CASSPLAGVGDTQYF.

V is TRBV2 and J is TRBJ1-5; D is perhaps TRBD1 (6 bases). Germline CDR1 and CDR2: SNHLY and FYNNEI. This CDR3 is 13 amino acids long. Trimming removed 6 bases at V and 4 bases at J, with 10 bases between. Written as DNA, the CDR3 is TGTGCCAGCAGCCTGGACAGAAATCAGCCCCAGCATTTT. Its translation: CASSLDRNQPQHF.

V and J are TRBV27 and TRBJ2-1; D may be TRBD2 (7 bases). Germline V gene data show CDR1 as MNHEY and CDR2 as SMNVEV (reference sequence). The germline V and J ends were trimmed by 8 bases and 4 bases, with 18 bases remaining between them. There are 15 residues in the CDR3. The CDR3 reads CASLKAGAQYNEQFF. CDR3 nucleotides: TGTGCCAGCCTAAAGGCGGGGGCCCAATACAATGAGCAGTTCTTC.

CDR3 nucleotide sequence: TGTGCCAGCACCACTCATATGGTAGGGGGACAGGGTTACAATGAGCAGTTCTTC. Translating gives CASTTHMVGGQGYNEQFF. V and J are TRBV27 and TRBJ2-1, with 9 positions matching TRBD1. The length of the CDR3 is 18 residues. Germline lookup yields CDR1 MNHEY and CDR2 SMNVEV (reference sequence). The J segment lost 4 bases and the V segment lost 7 bases, leaving 17 bases of the junction unmatched.

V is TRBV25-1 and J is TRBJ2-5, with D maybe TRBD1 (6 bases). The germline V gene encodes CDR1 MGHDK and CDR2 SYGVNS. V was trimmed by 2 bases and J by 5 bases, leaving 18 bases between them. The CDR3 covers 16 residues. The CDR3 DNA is TGTGCCAGCAGTGAACAGGACAGCCTACCCGGGGAGACCCAGTACTTC. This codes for CASSEQDSLPGETQYF.

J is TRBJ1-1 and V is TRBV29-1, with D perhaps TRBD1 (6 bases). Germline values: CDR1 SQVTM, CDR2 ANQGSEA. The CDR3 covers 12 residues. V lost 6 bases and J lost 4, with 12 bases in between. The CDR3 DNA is TGCAGCGTGGGGACAATGGGCACTGAAGCTTTCTTT. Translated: CSVGTMGTEAFF.

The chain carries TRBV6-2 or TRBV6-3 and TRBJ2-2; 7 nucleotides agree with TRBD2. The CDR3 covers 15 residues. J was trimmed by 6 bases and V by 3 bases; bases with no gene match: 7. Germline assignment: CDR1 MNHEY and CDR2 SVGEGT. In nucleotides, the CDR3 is TGTGCCAGCAGTTATTCGGGGGGTGCCGCCGGGGAGCTGTTTTTT. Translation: CASSYSGGAAGELFF.

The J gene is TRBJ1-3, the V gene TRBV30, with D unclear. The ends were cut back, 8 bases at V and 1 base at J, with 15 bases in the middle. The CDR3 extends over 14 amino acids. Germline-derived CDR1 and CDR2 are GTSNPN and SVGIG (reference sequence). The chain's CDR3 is CARSGDSSGNTIYF. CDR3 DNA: TGTGCCCGATCGGGTGATAGTTCTGGAAACACCATATATTTT.

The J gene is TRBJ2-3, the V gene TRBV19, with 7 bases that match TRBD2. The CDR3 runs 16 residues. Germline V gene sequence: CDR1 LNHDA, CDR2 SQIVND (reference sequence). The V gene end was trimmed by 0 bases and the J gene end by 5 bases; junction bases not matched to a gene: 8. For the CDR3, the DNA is TGTGCCAGTAGTATAGATCGAAGGACTAGTGGAGATACGCAGTATTTT. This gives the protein CASSIDRRTSGDTQYF.

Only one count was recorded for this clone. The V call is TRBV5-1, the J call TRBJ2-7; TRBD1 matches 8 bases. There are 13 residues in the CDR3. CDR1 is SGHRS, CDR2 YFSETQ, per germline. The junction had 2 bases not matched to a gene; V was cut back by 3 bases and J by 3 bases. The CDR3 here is CASSWGTGYEQYF. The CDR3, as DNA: TGCGCCAGCAGCTGGGGGACAGGCTACGAGCAGTACTTC.